These 22 T cell receptor beta chains originate from one sample sequenced in a study of cytomegalovirus exposure and HLA in healthy donors. The study ran its PCR with 60 Vbeta and 13 Jbeta primers. Sequenced by immunoSEQ multiplex PCR; TCRdb stores in-frame clones only, minus some. The sample shows 130,000 to 150,000 clones, roughly 79% of them seen only once. Sequenced material: PBMCs. These TCRs come from a woman in her twenties or thirties in good health and CMV-seronegative.

The chain combines TRBV5-4 with TRBJ1-2; 8 bases agree with TRBD1. After removal of 0 bases from V and 4 bases from J, the junction contained 14 bases not matched to a gene. The CDR3 has 18 amino acids. Looked up from germline, CDR1 is SGHNT and CDR2 is YYREEE (reference sequence). The CDR3 DNA follows: TGTGCCAGCAGCTTGGAACGGACAGGGAGTGCGAGTGGCTATGGCTACACCTTC. Its protein is CASSLERTGSASGYGYTF.

This clone was detected only a few times. V usage is TRBV5-1 and J usage is TRBJ1-6; the D gene is possibly TRBD1 (5 bases). The CDR3 extends over 15 amino acids. Trimming shortened V by 0 bases and J by 8 bases, and 12 bases separated the two germline ends. The V gene's germline CDR1 is SGHRS and CDR2 YFSETQ. As DNA, the CDR3 is TGCGCCAGCAGCTTGGCCGTCAGGGATGATTCACCCCTCCACTTT. It translates to CASSLAVRDDSPLHF.

This chain uses TRBV5-1 with TRBJ2-3, with 8 bases matching TRBD2. The ends lost 4 bases at V and 8 bases at J; junction bases unmatched: 15. This CDR3 contains 16 residues. Germline V gene lookup returns CDR1 SGHRS and CDR2 YFSETQ. In nucleotides, the CDR3 is TGCGCCAGCAGCCCTACTAGCGGCCCCCCCCGTGGTACGCAGTATTTT. Translating it yields CASSPTSGPPRGTQYF.

The chain links TRBV7-8 to TRBJ2-7, with D tentatively TRBD1 (6 bases). Trimming shortened V by 5 bases and J by 0 bases, and 17 bases separated the two germline ends. From germline, CDR1 is SGHVS and CDR2 FQNEAQ. The CDR3 is 16 amino acids. The CDR3 nucleotides read TGTGCCAGCAGCCTGCCCGGGACATCGAGCTCCTACGAGCAGTACTTC. Its translation: CASSLPGTSSSYEQYF.

The chain combines TRBV5-1 with TRBJ1-1; TRBD1 matches at 7 bases. The CDR3 extends over 18 amino acids. Unmatched junction bases numbered 11, after V lost 0 bases and J lost 0 bases. Germline V gene lookup returns CDR1 SGHRS and CDR2 YFSETQ. For the CDR3, the DNA is TGCGCCAGCAGCTTGGAGTTCGGGGACAGTGCCATGAACACTGAAGCTTTCTTT. This gives the protein CASSLEFGDSAMNTEAFF.

The chain recombines TRBV30 with TRBJ2-2; D remains unclear. This CDR3 has 14 amino acids. V lost 3 bases to trimming and J lost 0 bases, with 8 bases between them. Germline lookup yields CDR1 GTSNPN and CDR2 SVGIG (reference sequence). The CDR3 nucleotides are TGTGCCTGGAGGGCCTTGGCGAACACCGGGGAGCTGTTTTTT. Protein: CAWRALANTGELFF. The full variable domain, its missing parts supplied by reference TRBV30 and TRBJ2-2, is SQTIHQWPATLVQPVGSPLSLECTVEGTSNPNLYWYRQAAGRGLQLLFYSVGIGQISSEVPQNLSASRPQDRQFILSSKKLLLSDSGFYLCAWRALANTGELFFGEGSRLTVL.

The chain joins TRBV7-3 to TRBJ2-7, with unresolved D. Germline V lookup: CDR1 SGHTA, CDR2 FQGTGA. V was cut by 3 bases and J by 0 bases, with 12 bases left in between. The CDR3 spans 15 residues. CDR3 sequence (DNA): TGTGCCAGCAGCTTGAATGTAACAGTCTCCTACGAGCAGTACTTC. Its protein product is CASSLNVTVSYEQYF.

This clone was detected only once. The CDR3 here is CAWSTLGGLETQYF. In nucleotides, the CDR3 is TGTGCCTGGAGTACCCTGGGGGGGTTGGAGACCCAGTACTTC. This rearrangement joins TRBV30 to TRBJ2-5; TRBD2 aligns across 7 bases. From germline, CDR1 is GTSNPN and CDR2 SVGIG (reference sequence). V dropped 2 bases and J dropped 5; count of bases not matched to a gene: 8. The CDR3 has 14 amino acids.

The genes are TRBV10-1 and TRBJ2-1; 8 bases map to TRBD2. Losses at the gene ends were 3 bases for V and 10 bases for J; bases not matched to a gene: 14. Looked up from germline, CDR1 is WNHNN and CDR2 is SYGVQD (reference sequence). The CDR3 contains 16 residues. CDR3 in DNA: TGCGCCAGCAGTGAACGTCGGGGGGGCTCCTCTTCGGAGCAGTTCTTC. Protein product: CASSERRGGSSSEQFF.

This clone was detected a few times. CDR3 in DNA: TGTGCCACCAGCATCCCCAGGGCTTACAATGAAAAACTGTTTTTT. Its translation: CATSIPRAYNEKLFF. V usage is TRBV15 and J usage is TRBJ1-4, with TRBD1 as a possible D gene (5 bases). Germline values: CDR1 LNHNV, CDR2 YYDKDF (reference sequence). The CDR3 loop spans 15 amino acids. The V and J ends lost 4 bases and 5 bases respectively, with 14 bases between them. Full variable domain (outside the CDR3, taken from reference TRBV15 and TRBJ1-4): DAMVIQNPRYQVTQFGKPVTLSCSQTLNHNVMYWYQQKSSQAPKLLFHYYDKDFNNEADTPDNFQSRRPNTSFCFLDIRSPGLGDTAMYLCATSIPRAYNEKLFFGSGTQLSVL.

This clone was seen only a few times. The rearrangement joins TRBV6-1 to TRBJ2-1, with D maybe TRBD1 (5 bases). The CDR3 has 16 amino acids. The germline gives CDR1 MNHNS, CDR2 SASEGT. Trimming stripped 2 bases from V and 8 bases from J, with 19 bases between. CDR3 loop: CASSELKGIPRDEQFF. DNA of the CDR3: TGTGCCAGCAGTGAATTAAAGGGGATCCCACGCGATGAGCAGTTCTTC.

The CDR3 sequence is CATSRGGTSGMGQYF. CDR3 bases: TGTGCCACCAGCAGAGGGGGGACTAGCGGTATGGGGCAGTATTTT. The J gene is TRBJ2-3, the V gene TRBV15; 11 nucleotides agree with TRBD2. This CDR3 is 15 amino acids long. J lost 11 bases, V lost 1 base, and 8 bases had no gene match. Germline loops: CDR1 LNHNV, CDR2 YYDKDF (reference sequence).

The chain carries TRBV5-1 and TRBJ2-5; 15 nucleotides line up with TRBD2. V lost 3 bases to trimming and J lost 4 bases; unmatched junction nucleotides: 13. CDR1 is SGHRS, CDR2 YFSETQ, per germline. The CDR3 spans 19 residues. The CDR3 DNA reads TGCGCCAGCAGCTCGTTGAGGCCGGGACTAGCGGGGGGTGGAGAGACCCAGTACTTC. This codes for CASSSLRPGLAGGGETQYF.

A single count supports this clone. This chain links TRBV30 with TRBJ1-1; 8 positions match TRBD1. Looked up from germline, CDR1 is GTSNPN and CDR2 is SVGIG (reference sequence). The CDR3 is 12 amino acids. V shed 5 bases, J shed 1 base, and the junction held 0 bases outside the gene matches. The CDR3 sequence is CAWDRGNTEAFF. For the CDR3, the DNA is TGTGCCTGGGACAGGGGGAACACTGAAGCTTTCTTT.

V gene TRBV15 combines with J gene TRBJ1-2, with 10 bases aligning to TRBD1. The CDR3 totals 14 residues. In germline, CDR1 is LNHNV, CDR2 YYDKDF (reference sequence). The J segment lost 8 bases and the V segment lost 1 base, leaving 4 bases of the junction unmatched. The CDR3 region is CATSRGRDRGGYTF. Written as DNA, the CDR3 is TGTGCCACCAGCAGAGGCCGGGACAGGGGAGGCTACACCTTC.

This clone was seen a single time. This chain uses TRBV5-1 with TRBJ1-1, with TRBD1 identical over 12 bases. V trimming: 4 bases; J trimming: 1 base; junction bases outside the gene matches: 8. The V gene's germline CDR1 is SGHRS and CDR2 YFSETQ. This CDR3 has 17 residues. The CDR3 coding sequence is TGCGCCAGCAGCAACCGGGACAGGGGGCTGCCGAACACTGAAGCTTTCTTT. Translation gives CASSNRDRGLPNTEAFF.

The chain has TRBV5-4 and TRBJ2-6, with 9 positions matching TRBD1. The CDR3 has 17 residues. The junction had 10 bases not matched to a gene; V was cut back by 7 bases and J by 2 bases. Germline CDR1 is SGHNT and CDR2 is YYREEE (reference sequence). In DNA, the CDR3 is TGTGCCAGCCGCGCGGGACAGGGAAAGCCTGGGGCCAACGTCCTGACTTTC. This codes for CASRAGQGKPGANVLTF.

This clone was counted only a few times. The chain carries TRBV9 and TRBJ1-4; 8 bases match TRBD1. V shed 3 bases and J 7 bases; nucleotides not matched to a gene: 8. The CDR3 spans 15 residues. Germline V gene sequence: CDR1 SGDLS, CDR2 YYNGEE. The CDR3 is CASSEPGTGGEKLFF. As DNA, the CDR3 is TGTGCCAGCAGCGAGCCCGGGACAGGTGGTGAAAAACTGTTTTTT. Using reference TRBV9 and TRBJ1-4 for the parts outside the CDR3, the full variable domain is DSGVTQTPKHLITATGQRVTLRCSPRSGDLSVYWYQQSLDQGLQFLIQYYNGEERAKGNILERFSAQQFPDLHSELNLSSLELGDSALYFCASSEPGTGGEKLFFGSGTQLSVL.

The chain joins TRBV5-1 to TRBJ2-7; a weak D match, TRBD1 (6 bases). CDR1 is SGHRS, CDR2 YFSETQ, per germline. The CDR3 consists of 17 residues. Deletions cut 5 bases from V and 0 bases from J, with 21 bases between. CDR3 sequence (DNA): TGCGCCAGCAGGGTGAGTTGGCCTGGACAGAGCTCCTACGAGCAGTACTTC. This codes for CASRVSWPGQSSYEQYF.

The chain couples TRBV7-9 to TRBJ1-6, with a weak D call TRBD1 (5 bases). V dropped 6 bases and J dropped 13 bases, with 19 bases sitting between them. The CDR3 has 14 residues. Per the germline V gene, CDR1 is SEHNR and CDR2 is FQNEAQ (reference sequence). CDR3 residues: CASSSYSGMGPLHF. Here the CDR3 DNA reads TGTGCCAGCAGTTCCTACTCAGGGATGGGGCCCCTCCACTTT.

The CDR3 spells CASAEDRRFGGEQYF. DNA for the CDR3: TGTGCCAGCGCCGAGGACAGGCGTTTTGGCGGCGAGCAGTACTTC. The genes are TRBV27 and TRBJ2-7; 7 bases line up with TRBD1. The V segment lost 8 bases and the J segment 6 bases; nucleotides outside the gene matches: 16. Germline CDR1 reads MNHEY; CDR2 reads SMNVEV (reference sequence). There are 15 residues in the CDR3.

This chain uses TRBV4-2 with TRBJ2-3; 8 bases are a match to TRBD2. The junction had 12 bases not matched to a gene; V was cut back by 8 bases and J by 2 bases. In germline, CDR1 is LGHNA, CDR2 YNFKEQ. CDR3 length: 16 residues. This chain's CDR3 is CASRLGLAHPTDTQYF. Here the CDR3 DNA reads TGTGCCAGCCGCCTTGGACTAGCTCATCCCACAGATACGCAGTATTTT.